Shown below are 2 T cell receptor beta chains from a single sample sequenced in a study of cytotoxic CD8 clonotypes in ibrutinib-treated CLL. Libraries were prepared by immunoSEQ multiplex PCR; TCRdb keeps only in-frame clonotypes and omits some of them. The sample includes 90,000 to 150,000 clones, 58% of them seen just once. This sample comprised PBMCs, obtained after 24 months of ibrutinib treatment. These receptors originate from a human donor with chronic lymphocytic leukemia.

CDR3 region: CASSLEGQGGNEQFF. The CDR3 DNA sequence: TGCGCCAGCAGCTTGGAGGGACAGGGTGGCAATGAGCAGTTCTTC. J is TRBJ2-1 and V is TRBV5-1; 9 positions match TRBD1. The V gene end was trimmed by 0 bases and the J gene end by 6 bases; junction bases not matched to a gene: 4. This CDR3 is 15 amino acids long. From germline, CDR1 is SGHRS and CDR2 YFSETQ.

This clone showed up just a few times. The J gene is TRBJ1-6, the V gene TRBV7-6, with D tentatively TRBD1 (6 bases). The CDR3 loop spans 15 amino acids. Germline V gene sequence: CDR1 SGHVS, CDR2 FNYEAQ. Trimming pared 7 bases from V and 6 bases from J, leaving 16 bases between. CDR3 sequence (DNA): TGTGCCAGCACCTTTACAGGGAGGCGTAATTCACCCCTCCACTTT. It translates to CASTFTGRRNSPLHF.